Sequencing of this T cell receptor (beta chain) was carried out in a study of control samples from healthy donors and cancer patients. TCRdb's table, derived via immunoSEQ multiplex PCR, lists solely in-frame clones and lacks some. The sample consists of about 150,000 clones, approximately 94% of them appearing once. There are 14 residues in the CDR3. V lost 5 bases and J lost 5, with 11 bases in between. Looked up from germline, CDR1 is KGHDR and CDR2 is SFDVKD. The TCR comes from a man aged 40-49 years in good health. The rearrangement uses TRBV24-1 and TRBJ1-4; no definite D call. Sequences were obtained from blood. CDR3 amino acids: CATSVGGSNEKLFF. CDR3 nucleotides: TGTGCCACCAGTGTAGGTGGTTCGAATGAAAAACTGTTTTTT.